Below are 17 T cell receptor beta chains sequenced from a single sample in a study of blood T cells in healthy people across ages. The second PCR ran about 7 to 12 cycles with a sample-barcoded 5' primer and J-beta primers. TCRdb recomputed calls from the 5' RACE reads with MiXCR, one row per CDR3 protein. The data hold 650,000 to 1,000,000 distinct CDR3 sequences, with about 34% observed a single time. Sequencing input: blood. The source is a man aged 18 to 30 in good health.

In DNA form, the CDR3 reads TGTGCCAGCAGCTATAATACCGGCTACACCTTC. This encodes CASSYNTGYTF. V usage is TRBV5-4 and J usage is TRBJ1-2; D is unresolved. The germline gives CDR1 SGHNT, CDR2 YYREEE (reference sequence). This CDR3 is 11 amino acids long. Trimming pared 3 bases from V and 8 bases from J, leaving 8 bases between.

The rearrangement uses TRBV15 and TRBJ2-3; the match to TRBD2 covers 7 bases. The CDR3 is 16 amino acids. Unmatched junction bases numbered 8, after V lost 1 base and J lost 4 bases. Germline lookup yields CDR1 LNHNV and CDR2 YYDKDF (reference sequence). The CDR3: CATSRASGVEPDTQYF. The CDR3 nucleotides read TGTGCCACCAGCAGAGCCAGCGGGGTTGAGCCAGATACGCAGTATTTT.

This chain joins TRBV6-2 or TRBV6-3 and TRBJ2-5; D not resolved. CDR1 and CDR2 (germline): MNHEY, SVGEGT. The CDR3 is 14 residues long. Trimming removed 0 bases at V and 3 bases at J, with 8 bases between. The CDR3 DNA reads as TGTGCCAGCAGTTACTCGGGCCCAAAAGAGACCCAGTACTTC. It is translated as CASSYSGPKETQYF.

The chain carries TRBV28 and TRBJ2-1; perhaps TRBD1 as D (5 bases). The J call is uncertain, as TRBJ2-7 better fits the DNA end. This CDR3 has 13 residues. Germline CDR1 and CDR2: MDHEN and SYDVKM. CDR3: CASSLVQDNEQYF. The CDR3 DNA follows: TGTGCCAGCAGTTTAGTACAGGACAATGAGCAGTACTTC.

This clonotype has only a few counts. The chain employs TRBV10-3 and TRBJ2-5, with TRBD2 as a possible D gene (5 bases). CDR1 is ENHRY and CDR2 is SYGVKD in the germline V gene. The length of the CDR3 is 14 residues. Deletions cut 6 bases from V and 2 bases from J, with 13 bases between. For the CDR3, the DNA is TGTGCCATCAGGGAGGAGGCGGAACAAGAGACCCAGTACTTC. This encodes CAIREEAEQETQYF.

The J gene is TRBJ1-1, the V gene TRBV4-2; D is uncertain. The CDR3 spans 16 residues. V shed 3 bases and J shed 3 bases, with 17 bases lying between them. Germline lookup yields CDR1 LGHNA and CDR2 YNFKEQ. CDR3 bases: TGTGCCAGCAGCCACTCGAACGAGGACTTGGACACTGAAGCTTTCTTT. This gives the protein CASSHSNEDLDTEAFF.

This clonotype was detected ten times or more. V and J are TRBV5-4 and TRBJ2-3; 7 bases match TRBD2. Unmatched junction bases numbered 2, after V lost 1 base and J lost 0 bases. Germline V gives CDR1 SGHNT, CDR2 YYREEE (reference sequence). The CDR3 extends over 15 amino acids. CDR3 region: CASSLNGGSTDTQYF. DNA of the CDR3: TGTGCCAGCAGCTTGAACGGGGGGAGCACAGATACGCAGTATTTT. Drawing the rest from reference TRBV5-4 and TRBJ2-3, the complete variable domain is ETGVTQSPTHLIKTRGQQVTLRCSSQSGHNTVSWYQQALGQGPQFIFQYYREEENGRGNFPPRFSGLQFPNYSSELNVNALELDDSALYLCASSLNGGSTDTQYFGPGTRLTVL.

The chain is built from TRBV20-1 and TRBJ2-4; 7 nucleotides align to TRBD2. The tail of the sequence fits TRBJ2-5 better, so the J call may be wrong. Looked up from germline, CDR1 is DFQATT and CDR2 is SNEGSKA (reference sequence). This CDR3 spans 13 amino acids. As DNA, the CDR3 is TGCAGTACACAGAGCATGGGGGGGGAGACCCAGTACTTC. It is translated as CSTQSMGGETQYF.

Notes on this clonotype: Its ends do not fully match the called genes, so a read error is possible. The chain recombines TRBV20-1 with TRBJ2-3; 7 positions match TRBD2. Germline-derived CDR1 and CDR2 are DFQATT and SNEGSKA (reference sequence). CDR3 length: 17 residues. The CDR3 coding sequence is TGCAGTGCTAGGCTAATTCCCGGGACTATGAGCACAGCTACGCAGTATTTT. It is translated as CSARLIPGTMSTATQYF.

This CDR3 is CASRSDYRGGTDTQYF. CDR3 nucleotide sequence: TGTGCCAGTCGTTCGGACTATCGCGGGGGCACAGATACGCAGTATTTT. The gene calls are TRBV6-2 or TRBV6-3 and TRBJ2-3; a weak D match, TRBD2 (6 bases). The ends were cut back, 9 bases at V and 1 base at J, with 20 bases in the middle. CDR1 is MNHEY, CDR2 SVGEGT, per germline. This CDR3 region has 16 residues.

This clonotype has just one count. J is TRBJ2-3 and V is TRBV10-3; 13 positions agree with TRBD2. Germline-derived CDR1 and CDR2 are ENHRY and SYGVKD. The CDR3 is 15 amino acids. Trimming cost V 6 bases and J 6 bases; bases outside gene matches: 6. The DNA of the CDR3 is TGTGCCATCAGGGGACCGGGACTAGCGGGGGATACGCAGTATTTT. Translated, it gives CAIRGPGLAGDTQYF.

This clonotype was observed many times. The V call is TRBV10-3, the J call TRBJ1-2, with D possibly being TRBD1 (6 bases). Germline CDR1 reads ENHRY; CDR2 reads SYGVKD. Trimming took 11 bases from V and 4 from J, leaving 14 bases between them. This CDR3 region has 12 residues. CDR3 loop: CAFRNRVYGYTF. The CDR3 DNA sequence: TGTGCCTTTAGGAACAGGGTCTATGGCTACACCTTC.

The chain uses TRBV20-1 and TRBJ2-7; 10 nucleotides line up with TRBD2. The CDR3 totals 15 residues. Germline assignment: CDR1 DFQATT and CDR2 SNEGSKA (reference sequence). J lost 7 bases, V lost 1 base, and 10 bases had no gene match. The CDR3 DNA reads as TGCAGTGCTAGAGCACTAGCGGGGAGTTACAATGAGCAGTACTTC. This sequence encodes CSARALAGSYNEQYF.

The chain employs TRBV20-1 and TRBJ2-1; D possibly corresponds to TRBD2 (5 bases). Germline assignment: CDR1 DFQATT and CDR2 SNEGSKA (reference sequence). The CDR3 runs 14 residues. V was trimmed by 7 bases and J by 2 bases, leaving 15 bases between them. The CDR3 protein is CSDSSEGAYNEQFF. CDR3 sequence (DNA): TGCAGTGATAGTAGCGAGGGTGCCTACAATGAGCAGTTCTTC.

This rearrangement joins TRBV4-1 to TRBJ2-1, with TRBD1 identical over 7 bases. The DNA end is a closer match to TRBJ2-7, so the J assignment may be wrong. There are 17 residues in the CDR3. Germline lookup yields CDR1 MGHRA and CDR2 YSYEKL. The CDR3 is CASSQDLGGSGNNEQYF. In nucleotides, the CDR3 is TGCGCCAGCAGCCAAGATCTAGGGGGCTCAGGAAACAATGAGCAGTACTTC.

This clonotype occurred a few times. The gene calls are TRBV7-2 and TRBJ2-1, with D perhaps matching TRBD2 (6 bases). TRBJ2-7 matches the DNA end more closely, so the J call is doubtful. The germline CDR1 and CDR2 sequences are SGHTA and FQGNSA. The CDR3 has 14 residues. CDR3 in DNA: TGTGCCAGCAGCTTAAACGGGCGGGGTGGAGAGCAGTACTTC. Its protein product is CASSLNGRGGEQYF.

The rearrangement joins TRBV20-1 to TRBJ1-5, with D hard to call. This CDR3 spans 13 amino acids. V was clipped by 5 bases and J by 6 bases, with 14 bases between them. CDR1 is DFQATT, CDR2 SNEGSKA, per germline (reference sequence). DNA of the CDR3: TGCAGTGCTCGCCGTGGCCTTGGTCAGCCCCAGCATTTT. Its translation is CSARRGLGQPQHF.